This T cell receptor (beta chain) is drawn from a study of cytomegalovirus exposure and HLA in healthy donors. CDR3 size: 13 residues. Germline lookup yields CDR1 SNHLY and CDR2 FYNNEI. V was trimmed by 4 bases and J by 11 bases, leaving 17 bases between them. In the PCR, 60 Vbeta and 13 Jbeta primers were used. Clones were sequenced by immunoSEQ multiplex PCR, and TCRdb holds only the in-frame ones, with some missing. The sample shows roughly 190,000 clones, about 88% of them seen only once. This clone was counted between two and nine times. Its target is not known. Study-wide points: Some V segments, TRBV6-2 and TRBV6-3 among them, were indistinguishable and were therefore excluded.

This chain connects TRBV2 to TRBJ1-1; TRBD1 is a possible D gene (6 bases). The sample comprised PBMCs. This receptor was taken from a woman aged 18-29 years in good health and CMV-seronegative. The CDR3 DNA is TGTGCCAGCAGTGGTCTGACAGGCGGTAAGGCTTTCTTT. This encodes CASSGLTGGKAFF.